Below, 9 T cell receptor beta chains from the same sample are listed, as sequenced in a study of blood T cells in healthy people across ages. The authors ran a second PCR of 7 to 11 cycles using a sample-barcoded 5' primer and a J-beta primer mix. TCRdb recomputed calls from the 5' RACE reads with MiXCR, one row per CDR3 protein. This repertoire shows almost 1 million distinct CDR3 sequences, 51% found once; its top ten account for roughly 23%. Sequencing input: blood. The receptors come from a woman aged 60-75 years in good health.

CDR3 loop: CASSQGLTPVFF. The DNA for the CDR3 is TGTGCCAGCAGCCAAGGTCTCACCCCCGTGTTCTTC. V is TRBV4-2 and J is TRBJ2-1; D unclear. Trimming pared 1 base from V and 15 bases from J, leaving 13 bases between. Germline assignment: CDR1 LGHNA and CDR2 YNFKEQ. The CDR3 has 12 residues.

This chain uses TRBV20-1 with TRBJ2-7, with 7 bases identical to TRBD2. J gave up 7 bases and V 0 bases, and 12 bases lay outside the gene matches. The germline V gene has CDR1 DFQATT and CDR2 SNEGSKA (reference sequence). The CDR3 totals 15 residues. The CDR3, as DNA: TGCAGTGCTAGAGATGGTAGGCCGGCCGGGGGGGAGCAGTACTTC. Its translation: CSARDGRPAGGEQYF.

The chain employs TRBV4-3 and TRBJ1-4; D is unresolved. Germline V CDR1 and CDR2: LGHNA, YSLEER. V lost 4 bases and J lost 5, with 11 bases in between. This CDR3 spans 14 amino acids. The CDR3 region has the DNA TGCGCCAGCAGCCGGGCGATCCGGAATGAAAAACTGTTTTTT. Its translation: CASSRAIRNEKLFF.

V usage is TRBV7-3 and J usage is TRBJ2-1, with 9 nucleotides matching TRBD2. This CDR3 contains 16 residues. CDR1 and CDR2 (germline): SGHTA, FQGTGA. V was pared by 5 bases and J by 7 bases, with 12 bases of the junction left unmatched. CDR3 DNA sequence: TGTGCCAGCAGCCCCAATAGCGGGAGAGGTTTGAATGAGCAGTTCTTC. Its protein is CASSPNSGRGLNEQFF.

This chain links TRBV24-1 with TRBJ2-1; tentative D call: TRBD2 (6 bases). Trimming left V 10 bases short and J 0 bases short, with 18 bases between. This CDR3 contains 16 residues. Germline V gene sequence: CDR1 KGHDR, CDR2 SFDVKD. CDR3 DNA sequence: TGTGCCACTAGCGGAGGAAGATTGAGCTCCTACAATGAGCAGTTCTTC. It encodes CATSGGRLSSYNEQFF.

This clonotype has just a few counts. V is TRBV4-1 and J is TRBJ2-7; 7 bases align to TRBD2. Germline lookup yields CDR1 MGHRA and CDR2 YSYEKL. CDR3 length equals 16 residues. The V gene end was trimmed by 2 bases and the J gene end by 2 bases; junction bases not matched to a gene: 9. The CDR3 DNA reads TGCGCCAGCAGCCAACCTGGGGGGGGTATGCCCTACGAGCAGTACTTC. Protein: CASSQPGGGMPYEQYF.

This rearrangement joins TRBV7-6 to TRBJ2-7; D gene ambiguous. The germline V gene encodes CDR1 SGHVS and CDR2 FNYEAQ. The length of the CDR3 is 13 residues. Trimming shortened V by 4 bases and J by 7 bases, and 14 bases separated the two germline ends. The CDR3 region is CASSYIAGNEQYF. The CDR3 coding sequence is TGTGCCAGCAGCTACATAGCCGGCAATGAGCAGTACTTC.

The chain uses TRBV7-2 and TRBJ1-6; D remains ambiguous. Trimming removed 1 base from V and 7 bases from J, with 8 bases in between. This CDR3 comprises 14 residues. Germline values: CDR1 SGHTA, CDR2 FQGNSA. Here the CDR3 DNA reads TGTGCCAGCAGCTTAGGCACAGCAAATTCACCCCTCCACTTT. It codes for CASSLGTANSPLHF.

This clonotype was picked up a small number of times. Written as DNA, the CDR3 is TGTGCCAGCACCAAAGAGGTTACGGGGAGCGAGCAGTACTTC. Its translation is CASTKEVTGSEQYF. The J gene is TRBJ2-7, the V gene TRBV28, with D maybe TRBD2 (5 bases). The V and J ends lost 7 bases and 6 bases respectively, with 19 bases between them. In germline, CDR1 is MDHEN, CDR2 SYDVKM. This CDR3 comprises 14 residues.